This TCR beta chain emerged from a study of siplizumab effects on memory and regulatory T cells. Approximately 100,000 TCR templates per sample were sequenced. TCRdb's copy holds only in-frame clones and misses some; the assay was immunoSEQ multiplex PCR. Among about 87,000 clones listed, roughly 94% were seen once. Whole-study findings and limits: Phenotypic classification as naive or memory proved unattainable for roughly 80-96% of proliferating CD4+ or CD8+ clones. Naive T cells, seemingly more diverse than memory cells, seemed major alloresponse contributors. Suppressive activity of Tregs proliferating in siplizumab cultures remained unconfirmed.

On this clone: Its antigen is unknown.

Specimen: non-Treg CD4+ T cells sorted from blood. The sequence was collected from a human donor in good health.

The CDR3 protein is CASRDPGAIGQPQHF. As DNA, the CDR3 is TGTGCCAGCAGAGACCCGGGGGCCATCGGTCAGCCCCAGCATTTT. V usage is TRBV2 and J usage is TRBJ1-5; D is perhaps TRBD1 (6 bases). The germline CDR1 and CDR2 sequences are SNHLY and FYNNEI. The germline V and J ends were trimmed by 6 bases and 6 bases, with 18 bases remaining between them. The CDR3 is 15 residues long.